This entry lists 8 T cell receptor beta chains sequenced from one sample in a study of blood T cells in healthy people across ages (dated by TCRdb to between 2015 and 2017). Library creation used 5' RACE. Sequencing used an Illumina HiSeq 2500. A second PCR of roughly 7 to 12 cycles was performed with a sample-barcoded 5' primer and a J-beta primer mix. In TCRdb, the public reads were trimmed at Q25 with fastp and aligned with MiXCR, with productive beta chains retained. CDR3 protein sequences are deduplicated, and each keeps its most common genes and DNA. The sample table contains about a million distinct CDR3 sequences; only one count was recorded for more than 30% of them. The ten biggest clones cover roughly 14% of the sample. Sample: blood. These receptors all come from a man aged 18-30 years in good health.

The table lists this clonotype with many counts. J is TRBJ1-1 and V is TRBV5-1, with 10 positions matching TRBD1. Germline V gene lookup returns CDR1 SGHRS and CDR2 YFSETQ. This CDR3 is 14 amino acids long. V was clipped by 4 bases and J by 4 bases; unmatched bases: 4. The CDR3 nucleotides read TGCGCCAGCAGCACCGGACAGGGGGGCACTGAAGCTTTCTTT. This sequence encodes CASSTGQGGTEAFF.

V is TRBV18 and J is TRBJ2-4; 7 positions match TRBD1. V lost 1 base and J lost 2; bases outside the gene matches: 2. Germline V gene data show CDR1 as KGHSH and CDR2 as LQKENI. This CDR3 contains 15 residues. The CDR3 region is CASSPQQGSKNIQYF. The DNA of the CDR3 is TGTGCCAGCTCACCACAACAGGGGTCCAAAAACATTCAGTACTTC.

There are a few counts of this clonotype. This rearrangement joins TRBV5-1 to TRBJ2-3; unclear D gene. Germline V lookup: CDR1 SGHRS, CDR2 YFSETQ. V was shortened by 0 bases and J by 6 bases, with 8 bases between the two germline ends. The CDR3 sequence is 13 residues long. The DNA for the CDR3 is TGCGCCAGCAGCTTGGGTTACGGGGATACGCAGTATTTT. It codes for CASSLGYGDTQYF.

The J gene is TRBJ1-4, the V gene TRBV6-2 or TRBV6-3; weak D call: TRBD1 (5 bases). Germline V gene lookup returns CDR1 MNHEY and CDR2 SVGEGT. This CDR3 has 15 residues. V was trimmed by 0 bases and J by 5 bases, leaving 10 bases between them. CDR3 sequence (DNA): TGTGCCAGCAGTTACTCAGGGACGGTGAATGAAAAACTGTTTTTT. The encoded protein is CASSYSGTVNEKLFF.

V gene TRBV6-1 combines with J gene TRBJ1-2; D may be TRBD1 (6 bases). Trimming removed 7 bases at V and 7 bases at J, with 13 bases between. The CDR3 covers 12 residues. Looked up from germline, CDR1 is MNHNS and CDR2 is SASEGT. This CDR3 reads CASIRTDFGYTF. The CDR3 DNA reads TGTGCCAGCATACGGACAGATTTTGGCTACACCTTC.

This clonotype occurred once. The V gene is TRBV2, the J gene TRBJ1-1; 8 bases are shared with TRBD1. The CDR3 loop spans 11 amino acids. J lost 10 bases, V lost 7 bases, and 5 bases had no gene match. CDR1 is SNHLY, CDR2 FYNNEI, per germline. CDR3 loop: CASTDRGAAFF. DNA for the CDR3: TGTGCCAGCACCGACAGGGGTGCAGCTTTCTTT.

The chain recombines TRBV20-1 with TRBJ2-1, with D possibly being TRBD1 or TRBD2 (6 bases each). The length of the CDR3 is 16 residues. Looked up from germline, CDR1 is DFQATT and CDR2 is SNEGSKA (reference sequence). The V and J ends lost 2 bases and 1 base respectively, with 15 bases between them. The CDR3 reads CSARSPGAGSYNEQFF. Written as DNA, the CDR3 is TGCAGTGCTAGATCCCCGGGGGCGGGGTCCTACAATGAGCAGTTCTTC.

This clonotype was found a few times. For the CDR3, the DNA is TGCAGTGCCAGAAGGGGACTAGCGGTCACCGGGTCCTACAATGAGCAGTTCTTC. This sequence encodes CSARRGLAVTGSYNEQFF. This chain uses TRBV20-1 with TRBJ2-1; 11 positions match TRBD2. CDR3 length equals 18 residues. The junction had 14 bases not matched to a gene; V was cut back by 6 bases and J by 1 base. The germline V gene encodes CDR1 DFQATT and CDR2 SNEGSKA (reference sequence).